Below, 18 T cell receptor beta chains from the same sample are listed, as sequenced in a study of blood T cell repertoires in COVID-19. The table came from immunoSEQ multiplex PCR; TCRdb's copy has only in-frame clones and leaves some out. Of 70,000 or so clones listed, 85% to 90% are singletons. Sequencing was done on a sample of peripheral blood. The source of these receptors is a man between 70 and 80 years old with active COVID-19.

The gene calls are TRBV24-1 and TRBJ2-7; 10 positions agree with TRBD1. Germline CDR1 reads KGHDR; CDR2 reads SFDVKD. This CDR3 has 15 amino acids. Germline trimming cut 3 bases from V and 4 bases from J; bases unmatched to any gene: 5. CDR3 residues: CATSDTRTGGYEQYF. The CDR3 DNA is TGTGCCACCAGTGATACCCGGACAGGGGGGTACGAGCAGTACTTC.

The chain couples TRBV3-1 (or the pseudogene TRBV3-2) to TRBJ2-2, with D perhaps TRBD2 (5 bases). Germline CDR1 LGHDT, CDR2 YNNKEL (reference sequence). Trimming removed 1 base from V and 0 bases from J, with 12 bases in between. CDR3 length: 17 amino acids. The CDR3 spells CASSQVTGNPNTGELFF. CDR3 sequence (DNA): TGTGCCAGCAGCCAAGTGACCGGGAACCCGAACACCGGGGAGCTGTTTTTT.

The rearrangement joins TRBV21-1 to TRBJ2-7; TRBD2, the D gene given by the table, was not confirmed from the DNA. TRBV21-1 is described as a pseudogene. The CDR3 is 15 amino acids. CDR3 coding DNA: TGTGCCAGCATCCCCCTGGGGGAGGGGAAGGGGAGTCTGTACTTC. It codes for CASIPLGEGKGSLYF.

This chain uses TRBV19 with TRBJ2-1, with D possibly matching TRBD2 (5 bases). The germline V and J ends were trimmed by 3 bases and 9 bases, with 24 bases remaining between them. CDR3 size: 17 residues. Germline CDR1 is LNHDA and CDR2 is SQIVND (reference sequence). The CDR3 spells CASSMPGPPSGSGEQFF. The CDR3 DNA sequence: TGTGCCAGTAGTATGCCCGGGCCCCCATCGGGAAGTGGTGAGCAGTTCTTC.

This clone was observed a single time. The same CDR3 can be traced to other DNA sequences in this sample. J is TRBJ2-2 and V is TRBV11-3; D not resolved. The V end lost 5 bases, the J end lost 7 bases, and 11 bases lay between the germline ends. Germline-derived CDR1 and CDR2 are SGHNT and YENEEA. The CDR3 spans 13 residues. Here the CDR3 DNA reads TGTGCCAGCAGCCCCCGTCCCGGCGGGGAGCTGTTTTTT. Its protein is CASSPRPGGELFF.

The chain recombines TRBV27 with TRBJ2-3, with D possibly being TRBD2 (5 bases). The CDR3 covers 14 residues. V was clipped by 7 bases and J by 2 bases, with 13 bases between them. CDR1 is MNHEY and CDR2 is SMNVEV in the germline V gene (reference sequence). The CDR3 is CASTPSGYTDTQYF. The DNA of the CDR3 is TGTGCCAGCACCCCCAGCGGTTACACAGATACGCAGTATTTT.

CDR3 residues: CASSFRAGDTQYF. CDR3 nucleotide sequence: TGTGCCAGCAGCTTTAGGGCGGGAGATACGCAGTATTTT. The genes are TRBV5-6 and TRBJ2-3; D possibly corresponds to TRBD2 (5 bases). The CDR3 extends over 13 amino acids. V dropped 2 bases and J dropped 5 bases, with 9 bases sitting between them. The germline V gene encodes CDR1 SGHDT and CDR2 YYEEEE.

The CDR3 DNA reads TGTGCCAGCAGCCCGACTAGCGGGCTCAGCTCCTACGAGCAGTACTTC. Translation gives CASSPTSGLSSYEQYF. The rearrangement joins TRBV9 to TRBJ2-7, with 10 bases fitting TRBD2. CDR1 is SGDLS and CDR2 is YYNGEE in the germline V gene. The CDR3 extends over 16 amino acids. With V trimmed by 4 bases and J by 0 bases, 7 bases remained unmatched.

This chain links TRBV6-5 with TRBJ2-7; maybe TRBD2 (5 bases). V shed 6 bases and J shed 2 bases, with 11 bases lying between them. The germline V gene encodes CDR1 MNHEY and CDR2 SVGAGI. The CDR3 has 13 amino acids. The CDR3 region is CASRPPGTYEQYF. CDR3 nucleotide sequence: TGTGCCAGCAGGCCCCCGGGGACCTACGAGCAGTACTTC.

This chain joins TRBV4-2 and TRBJ1-3, with TRBD1 as a possible D gene (6 bases). Germline CDR1 reads LGHNA; CDR2 reads YNFKEQ. Trimming cost V 4 bases and J 2 bases, with 15 bases left between them. The CDR3 runs to 16 residues. The CDR3 sequence is CASSPLKGVAGNTIYF. DNA of the CDR3: TGTGCCAGCAGCCCACTTAAGGGGGTTGCTGGAAACACCATATATTTT.

The V gene is TRBV4-3, the J gene TRBJ2-1, with 11 bases identical to TRBD2. J was trimmed by 9 bases and V by 4 bases; bases with no gene match: 8. Germline V gene data show CDR1 as LGHNA and CDR2 as YSLEER. This CDR3 comprises 15 residues. The chain's CDR3 is CASSPGTSGKGEQFF. CDR3 sequence (DNA): TGCGCCAGCAGCCCCGGGACTAGCGGAAAGGGTGAGCAGTTCTTC.

The gene calls are TRBV12-3 or TRBV12-4 and TRBJ1-2, with D perhaps TRBD1 (5 bases). The CDR3 spans 13 residues. V was trimmed by 5 bases and J by 8 bases, leaving 15 bases between them. The CDR3 coding sequence is TGTGCCAGCAGTCCCAGGGATCTGGGGGGCTACACCTTC. Protein sequence: CASSPRDLGGYTF.

The chain uses TRBV6-2 or TRBV6-3 and TRBJ2-3, with 9 nucleotides matching TRBD1. CDR1 and CDR2 (germline): MNHEY, SVGEGT. The CDR3 consists of 13 residues. After removal of 5 bases from V and 11 bases from J, the junction contained 8 bases not matched to a gene. The CDR3 nucleotides are TGTGCCAGCAGTCCCGGGACAGGGCCGGAGCAGTATTTT. This encodes CASSPGTGPEQYF.

V and J are TRBV27 and TRBJ1-2, with unresolved D. The CDR3 has 14 amino acids. Germline values: CDR1 MNHEY, CDR2 SMNVEV (reference sequence). The V and J ends lost 2 bases and 1 base respectively, with 8 bases between them. DNA for the CDR3: TGTGCCAGCAGTTTAGCGGGGAATAACTATGGCTACACCTTC. Translated: CASSLAGNNYGYTF.

This chain uses TRBV27 with TRBJ1-2, with a weak D call TRBD1 (6 bases). This CDR3 has 14 residues. CDR1 is MNHEY and CDR2 is SMNVEV in the germline V gene (reference sequence). V was shortened by 5 bases and J by 4 bases, with 14 bases between the two germline ends. The CDR3 coding sequence is TGTGCCAGCAGTGCCCTCACAGGGCTCTATGGCTACACCTTC. Its protein product is CASSALTGLYGYTF.

The V and J genes are TRBV7-3 and TRBJ2-1; no clear D gene. Germline values: CDR1 SGHTA, CDR2 FQGTGA. The length of the CDR3 is 13 residues. Deletions cut 3 bases from V and 0 bases from J, with 3 bases between. The CDR3 is CASSFLSYNEQFF. The CDR3 DNA sequence: TGTGCCAGCAGCTTCCTCTCCTACAATGAGCAGTTCTTC.

The rearrangement joins TRBV15 to TRBJ2-7, with D perhaps matching TRBD2 (7 bases). Trimming removed 4 bases at V and 3 bases at J, with 16 bases between. Germline V CDR1 and CDR2: LNHNV, YYDKDF (reference sequence). This CDR3 region has 15 residues. The CDR3, as DNA: TGTGCCACCAGCAAACCTAGCGGAGGGGGCTACGAGCAGTACTTC. Residues: CATSKPSGGGYEQYF.

The V call is TRBV18, the J call TRBJ1-5; TRBD1 might be the D (6 bases). The CDR3 length is 16 residues. Deletions cut 3 bases from V and 2 bases from J, with 14 bases between. Per germline, CDR1 KGHSH and CDR2 LQKENI. The CDR3 here is CASSPRGATGNQPQHF. The DNA of the CDR3 is TGTGCCAGCTCACCTCGGGGGGCGACGGGCAATCAGCCCCAGCATTTT.